The present TCR beta chain was sequenced within a study of T cell clonotyping in hematopoietic cell transplantation. Study-wide results and limits: CD4 and CD8 repertoire contributions could not be separated without sorting. Recipient TCR diversity dropped after transplant; expanded clonotypes rose from day 30 to 180. At the given depth, recipient repertoires were over 95% de novo clonotypes. Higher Inverse Simpson Index values in graft donor and pretransplant recipient predicted broader posttransplant TCR diversity.

Some clones are missing from TCRdb's copy, which holds only in-frame ones; the method was immunoSEQ multiplex PCR. The profile shows about 13,000 clones, 90% of them singletons. There are 13 residues in the CDR3. Germline V gene data show CDR1 as LGHNA and CDR2 as YSLEER. V lost 3 bases, J lost 5 bases, and 10 bases lay in between. For this clone: The target antigen is unknown.

Input material: peripheral blood mononuclear cells. The sequence was obtained from a man aged 30 to 39 in good health. Some clones in this sample may be carry-over from other donors' samples. V usage is TRBV4-3 and J usage is TRBJ2-5; D uncertain. CDR3 sequence: CASSQEMGETQYF. For the CDR3, the DNA is TGCGCCAGCAGCCAGGAGATGGGGGAGACCCAGTACTTC.